This note documents a single T cell receptor beta chain sequence. Its cognate antigen is unknown. The data were taken from a study of T cell responses to AZD1222 COVID-19 vaccine. Study results and caveats: Nearly half of spike-specific TCRs reportedly target variant regions that are unmutated in the B.1.351 and B.1.1.7 variants. Most donors were white British, females outnumbered males, and clonal diversity was possibly underestimated. Following two doses of AZD1222, Spike-specific TCR breadth and depth rose.

Trimming left V 5 bases short and J 5 bases short, with 14 bases between. The CDR3 runs 14 residues. Germline assignment: CDR1 KGHDR and CDR2 SFDVKD. Using immunoSEQ multiplex PCR, the repertoire was profiled, and TCRdb retains in-frame clones only, with some absent. The table has about 130,000 clones, approximately 90% seen once. The rearrangement joins TRBV24-1 to TRBJ1-1, with D unclear. The receptor was derived from an adult in good health. The material was peripheral blood, obtained on day 0 of AZD1222 vaccination. The CDR3 DNA sequence: TGTGCCACCAGTGTTAGGTCCCGGGAGACTGAAGCTTTCTTT. Its translation is CATSVRSRETEAFF.